These T cell receptor beta chains were read from a single sample in a study of blood T cell repertoires in COVID-19. The assay was immunoSEQ multiplex PCR, and TCRdb's table has in-frame clones only and misses some. The sample includes some 270,000 clones, roughly 90% of them seen just once. The source material was PBMCs or T cells enriched from blood (not recorded which). All receptors come from a man aged 40-49 years who had been exposed to COVID-19. Both conserved end residues are part of each CDR3. A D gene is named only where the DNA matches it firmly. Part of the rows lack a size; the others show once, few, many or a class for expanded clones.

d_call,cdr3_length,v_call,clone_size,j_call,cdr3_aa,cdr3_nt
TRBD1,14,TRBV7-2,-,TRBJ2-7,CASSWDRGPYEQYF,TGTGCCAGCAGCTGGGACAGGGGCCCATACGAGCAGTACTTC
TRBD2,15,TRBV12-5,-,TRBJ2-1,CASGHSGNSYNEQFF,TGTGCTAGTGGACATAGCGGGAACTCCTACAATGAGCAGTTCTTC
TRBD1,14,TRBV18,-,TRBJ1-2,CASSPGQGDYGYTF,TGTGCCAGCTCACCGGGACAGGGAGACTATGGCTACACCTTC
TRBD2,16,TRBV5-1,-,TRBJ2-1,CASSYRLAGVDNEQFF,TGCGCCAGCAGCTACCGATTAGCGGGAGTAGATAATGAGCAGTTCTTC
-,15,TRBV24-1,once,TRBJ2-5,CATSDLREYQETQYF,TGTGCCACCAGTGACCTTCGGGAGTACCAAGAGACCCAGTACTTC
-,15,TRBV5-1,-,TRBJ2-1,CASSLVIDSNNEQFF,TGCGCCAGCAGCTTGGTGATCGACAGCAACAATGAGCAGTTCTTC
TRBD1,15,TRBV7-9,-,TRBJ1-3,CASSGDRGVGNTIYF,TGTGCCAGCAGCGGGGACAGGGGTGTTGGAAACACCATATATTTT
TRBD2,14,TRBV4-2,-,TRBJ2-1,CASRGLAGYNEQFF,TGTGCCAGCAGGGGACTAGCGGGGTACAATGAGCAGTTCTTC
-,13,TRBV12-3/TRBV12-4,once,TRBJ2-6,CASSPRQANVLTF,TGTGCCAGCAGTCCCCGACAGGCCAACGTCCTGACTTTC
TRBD1,11,TRBV29-1,-,TRBJ2-7,CSGNRGDEQYF,TGCAGCGGGAACAGGGGAGACGAGCAGTACTTC
TRBD1,16,TRBV27,-,TRBJ2-1,CASTQRGWTGVNEQFF,TGTGCCAGCACCCAACGGGGATGGACAGGGGTCAATGAGCAGTTCTTC
-,13,TRBV19,-,TRBJ2-5,CASSPPEGETQYF,TGTGCCAGTAGCCCTCCGGAGGGAGAGACCCAGTACTTC
TRBD1,14,TRBV7-6,-,TRBJ2-7,CASSPQGEYYEQYF,TGTGCCAGCTCTCCCCAGGGGGAATATTACGAGCAGTACTTC
TRBD1,16,TRBV4-3,-,TRBJ1-2,CASSQDAVGQGEGYTF,TGCGCCAGCAGCCAAGATGCAGTGGGACAGGGAGAAGGCTACACCTTC
-,16,TRBV4-2,-,TRBJ2-5,CASSQDKRVYQETQYF,TGTGCCAGCAGCCAAGATAAGAGGGTGTACCAAGAGACCCAGTACTTC
TRBD2,17,TRBV3-1/TRBV3-2,-,TRBJ2-3,CASSQDWFAGASDTQYF,TGTGCCAGCAGCCAAGATTGGTTCGCGGGAGCATCAGATACGCAGTATTTT
-,13,TRBV30,-,TRBJ1-4,CALTRTDNEKLFF,TGTGCTTTAACTAGGACAGACAATGAAAAACTGTTTTTT
-,14,TRBV5-1,once,TRBJ1-2,CASSLLQSNYGYTF,TGCGCCAGCAGCCTGCTACAGTCTAACTATGGCTACACCTTC
-,15,TRBV6-2/TRBV6-3,once,TRBJ1-5,CASSYGGAGNQPQHF,TGTGCCAGCAGTTACGGGGGGGCAGGCAATCAGCCCCAGCATTTT
-,14,TRBV25-1,-,TRBJ2-3,CASSESPSTDTQYF,TGTGCCAGCAGTGAATCCCCCTCGACAGATACGCAGTATTTT
-,14,TRBV29-1,-,TRBJ2-2,CSVSRGPNTGELFF,TGCAGCGTTTCAAGGGGTCCGAACACCGGGGAGCTGTTTTTT
TRBD2,16,TRBV19,-,TRBJ2-3,CASSRGLAGDVGTQYF,TGTGCCAGTTCTCGAGGACTAGCGGGAGATGTCGGTACGCAGTATTTT
TRBD1,16,TRBV28,-,TRBJ2-2,CASRVQGVRNTGELFF,TGTGCCAGCAGGGTACAGGGGGTTAGGAACACCGGGGAGCTGTTTTTT
TRBD1,16,TRBV4-3,-,TRBJ2-5,CASSQGTGGASETQYF,TGCGCCAGCAGCCAAGGAACAGGGGGCGCGTCGGAGACCCAGTACTTC
TRBD2,16,TRBV6-2/TRBV6-3,-,TRBJ2-1,CASSYRRTSGGNEQFF,TGTGCCAGCAGTTACCGTCGGACTAGCGGAGGCAATGAGCAGTTCTTC
-,13,TRBV18,-,TRBJ1-5,CASSPELNQPQHF,TGTGCCAGCTCCCCAGAGCTCAATCAGCCCCAGCATTTT
TRBD2,14,TRBV7-9,-,TRBJ2-2,CAEAGTRNTGELFF,TGTGCCGAAGCGGGAACCCGAAACACCGGGGAGCTGTTTTTT
-,13,TRBV14,-,TRBJ1-1,CASSQDQNTEAFF,TGTGCCAGCAGCCAAGATCAGAACACTGAAGCTTTCTTT
TRBD1,16,TRBV6-5,-,TRBJ2-7,CASSYTAGTGKDEQYF,TGTGCCAGCAGTTACACGGCCGGGACAGGGAAAGACGAGCAGTACTTC
TRBD1,15,TRBV5-1,-,TRBJ2-2,CASSFRQGATGELFF,TGCGCCAGCAGCTTTCGACAGGGTGCCACCGGGGAGCTGTTTTTT
-,16,TRBV19,-,TRBJ2-2,CASSKRGRPYTGELFF,TGTGCCAGTAGTAAAAGGGGCCGGCCTTACACCGGGGAGCTGTTTTTT
-,12,TRBV9,-,TRBJ2-2,CASSSGSGELFF,TGTGCCAGCAGCTCCGGTTCCGGGGAGCTGTTTTTT